The 30 T cell receptor beta chains below all came from one sample that was sequenced in a study of T cells in Graves' hyperthyroidism and ophthalmopathy. The TCR beta CDR3 regions underwent amplification using RNA transcripts as the source. HTBI primers were the set used in a first-round RT-PCR of the TCR CDR3. A single record per CDR3 protein comes from TCRdb applying MiXCR to the multiplex PCR reads. The sample has about 570,000 distinct CDR3 sequences, roughly 50% seen once. Material for sequencing was peripheral blood or thyroid tissue (not recorded which). These receptor sequences come from an adult woman with Graves' disease, either hyperthyroidism or ophthalmopathy (not recorded which).

The chain is built from TRBV27 and TRBJ2-7; no reliable D call. From germline, CDR1 is MNHEY and CDR2 SMNVEV (reference sequence). Deletions cut 7 bases from V and 4 bases from J, with 29 bases between. The CDR3 is 18 residues long. CDR3 in amino acids: CASTTIRGKSVRAYEQYF. CDR3 bases: TGTGCCAGCACCACTATAAGAGGTAAAAGTGTTCGGGCATACGAGCAGTACTTC.

A remark on this clonotype: This may stem from a read error, because a much larger clone lies one nucleotide away. The V call is TRBV11-2, the J call TRBJ2-2; D is ambiguous. V dropped 3 bases and J dropped 10 bases, with 12 bases sitting between them. Germline CDR1 and CDR2: SGHAT and FQNNGV. The CDR3 loop spans 13 amino acids. The CDR3 DNA reads TGTGCCAGCAGCTTCCTTCTGGCCGAGGAGCTGTTTTTT. Translation: CASSFLLAEELFF.

The rearrangement uses TRBV7-4 and TRBJ1-5; D may be TRBD1 (5 bases). Per germline, CDR1 SGHVT and CDR2 SQSDAQ. CDR3 length: 13 residues. V was trimmed by 1 base and J by 9 bases, leaving 10 bases between them. Here the CDR3 reads CASSLGWQGPQHF. CDR3 bases: TGTGCCAGCAGCTTAGGGTGGCAGGGGCCCCAGCATTTT. Based on the CDR3 plus reference TRBV7-4 and TRBJ1-5, the full variable domain is GAGVSQSPRYKVAKRGRDVALRCDSISGHVTLYWYRQTLGQGSEVLTYSQSDAQRDKSGRPSGRFSAERPERSVSTLKIQRTEQGDSAVYLCASSLGWQGPQHFGDGTRLSIL.

The genes are TRBV7-9 and TRBJ1-1, with D tentatively TRBD1 (5 bases). The CDR3 extends over 13 amino acids. V shed 4 bases and J shed 5 bases, with 11 bases lying between them. Germline values: CDR1 SEHNR, CDR2 FQNEAQ (reference sequence). The CDR3: CASSSQGMTEAFF. Here the CDR3 DNA reads TGTGCCAGCAGCTCTCAGGGTATGACTGAAGCTTTCTTT. Complete variable domain (other parts from reference TRBV7-9 and TRBJ1-1): DTGVSQNPRHKITKRGQNVTFRCDPISEHNRLYWYRQTLGQGPEFLTYFQNEAQLEKSRLLSDRFSAERPKGSFSTLEIQRTEQGDSAMYLCASSSQGMTEAFFGQGTRLTVV.

The J gene is TRBJ2-2, the V gene TRBV20-1; tentatively, D is TRBD2 (5 bases). V dropped 7 bases and J dropped 5 bases, with 17 bases sitting between them. This CDR3 is 14 amino acids long. CDR1 DFQATT and CDR2 SNEGSKA come from the germline V gene (reference sequence). The CDR3 spells CSVEGEGDTGELFF. Written as DNA, the CDR3 is TGCAGTGTTGAAGGTGAGGGAGATACCGGGGAGCTGTTTTTT.

This clonotype came up a few times. V and J are TRBV10-3 and TRBJ2-5, with 11 bases identical to TRBD2. The closer fit of TRBJ2-1 to the DNA end suggests the J call may be wrong. This CDR3 is built from 14 residues. Germline-derived CDR1 and CDR2 are ENHRY and SYGVKD. CDR3 sequence reads: CAISRLAGPSGQFF. CDR3 nucleotide sequence: TGTGCCATCAGTAGACTAGCGGGGCCCTCGGGGCAGTTCTTC.

This clonotype came up many times. This chain uses TRBV9 with TRBJ2-7, with 9 nucleotides matching TRBD2. The V and J ends lost 0 bases and 6 bases, in that order; junction bases with no gene match: 7. In germline, CDR1 is SGDLS, CDR2 YYNGEE. This CDR3 comprises 15 residues. CDR3 nucleotide sequence: TGTGCCAGCAGCGTAGCTCCTAGCGGGGATGGCGAGCAGTACTTC. It codes for CASSVAPSGDGEQYF.

There are many counts of this clonotype. This sequence joins TRBV7-9 and TRBJ2-7, with 7 bases that match TRBD1. J lost 7 bases, V lost 4 bases, and 19 bases had no gene match. The CDR3 contains 17 residues. CDR1 SEHNR and CDR2 FQNEAQ come from the germline V gene (reference sequence). CDR3 residues: CASSSLSLRDSRREQYF. The CDR3 DNA is TGTGCCAGCAGCTCCCTCTCCCTCCGGGACAGTCGGAGAGAGCAGTACTTC.

This clonotype was observed a handful of times. A much larger clonotype is one base distant, so this may be a read error. V and J are TRBV7-2 and TRBJ2-7; D is ambiguous. This CDR3 is 14 amino acids long. The germline V gene has CDR1 SGHTA and CDR2 FQGNSA. CDR3 sequence: CAGSLFSSSYEQYF. The CDR3 DNA reads as TGTGCCGGCAGCTTATTCTCCAGTTCCTACGAGCAGTACTTC.

In its sample, this clonotype was seen many times. The chain recombines TRBV19 with TRBJ1-5, with D uncertain. The CDR3 has 14 amino acids. The ends were cut back, 7 bases at V and 1 base at J, with 11 bases in the middle. Germline V lookup: CDR1 LNHDA, CDR2 SQIVND (reference sequence). CDR3 loop: CASNRGKSNQPQHF. CDR3 sequence (DNA): TGTGCCAGTAACCGAGGAAAAAGCAATCAGCCCCAGCATTTT.

This clonotype has only a few counts. This chain joins TRBV2 and TRBJ1-1; D not certain. From germline, CDR1 is SNHLY and CDR2 FYNNEI. The CDR3 is made up of 13 amino acids. The V end was cut by 6 bases, the J end by 5 bases, with 13 bases between. CDR3 DNA sequence: TGTGCCAGCAGCTCAGCCCCTGGTACTGAAGCTTTCTTT. Translating gives CASSSAPGTEAFF. Full variable domain (outside the CDR3, taken from reference TRBV2 and TRBJ1-1): EPEVTQTPSHQVTQMGQEVILRCVPISNHLYFYWYRQILGQKVEFLVSFYNNEISEKSEIFDDQFSVERPDGSNFTLKIRSTKLEDSAMYFCASSSAPGTEAFFGQGTRLTVV.

This clonotype was detected many times. This sequence joins TRBV19 and TRBJ2-7; maybe TRBD2 (7 bases). In germline, CDR1 is LNHDA, CDR2 SQIVND (reference sequence). The CDR3 contains 11 residues. The germline V and J ends were trimmed by 11 bases and 8 bases, with 16 bases remaining between them. The CDR3 nucleotides are TGTGCCGGATCAGAGCGGGACAAGCAGTACTTC. Protein: CAGSERDKQYF.

CDR3 in DNA: TGCGCCAGCAGCCGCTGGGGTGATGGCTACACCTTC. Translated: CASSRWGDGYTF. The V call is TRBV5-1, the J call TRBJ1-2; D ambiguous. V dropped 4 bases and J dropped 6 bases, with 10 bases sitting between them. The V gene's germline CDR1 is SGHRS and CDR2 YFSETQ. The CDR3 is 12 amino acids. The full variable domain, with the rest looked up from reference TRBV5-1 and TRBJ1-2, is KAGVTQTPRYLIKTRGQQVTLSCSPISGHRSVSWYQQTPGQGLQFLFEYFSETQRNKGNFPGRFSGRQFSNSRSEMNVSTLELGDSALYLCASSRWGDGYTFGSGTRLTVV.

This clonotype was seen ten or more times. J is TRBJ2-7 and V is TRBV5-1; D is possibly TRBD1 (6 bases). The CDR3 totals 13 residues. Trimming took 1 base from V and 4 from J, leaving 9 bases between them. Germline assignment: CDR1 SGHRS and CDR2 YFSETQ. The CDR3 sequence is CASSLSTGYEQYF. CDR3 in DNA: TGCGCCAGCAGCTTGTCAACAGGGTACGAGCAGTACTTC.

The CDR3 spells CATRDYQTTDTQYF. The CDR3 coding sequence is TGTGCCACCCGGGACTACCAAACCACAGATACGCAGTATTTT. The J gene is TRBJ2-3, the V gene TRBV19; 7 positions agree with TRBD2. The germline V gene has CDR1 LNHDA and CDR2 SQIVND (reference sequence). The CDR3 sequence is 14 residues long. Trimming at V came to 10 bases and at J to 2 bases, leaving 9 bases not matched to a gene.

The rearrangement joins TRBV5-1 to TRBJ2-7; weak D call: TRBD1 (6 bases). Between the trimmed V and J ends, which lost 1 base and 2 bases, there was a span of 10 bases. The germline CDR1 and CDR2 sequences are SGHRS and YFSETQ. The CDR3 sequence is 14 residues long. The CDR3 loop reads CASSLQSGAYEQYF. CDR3 nucleotides: TGCGCCAGCAGCTTGCAATCAGGGGCCTACGAGCAGTACTTC.

The chain recombines TRBV20-1 with TRBJ2-5, with 10 bases lining up with TRBD1. V was pared by 6 bases and J by 5 bases, with 6 bases of the junction left unmatched. This CDR3 is built from 13 residues. Germline V gives CDR1 DFQATT, CDR2 SNEGSKA (reference sequence). CDR3 coding DNA: TGCAGTGCAGGACAGGGGGTGGGCGAGACCCAGTACTTC. Amino acids: CSAGQGVGETQYF.

This clonotype was counted at least ten times. The CDR3 sequence: CASSFGGQPQHF. The CDR3 DNA follows: TGTGCCAGCAGCTTCGGAGGTCAGCCCCAGCATTTT. This chain joins TRBV7-2 and TRBJ1-5, with D unresolved. V gave up 3 bases and J gave up 6 bases, with 6 bases separating them. The CDR3 covers 12 residues. Germline values: CDR1 SGHTA, CDR2 FQGNSA.

This clonotype was observed at least ten times. The chain carries TRBV12-5 and TRBJ1-4; D is uncertain. This CDR3 spans 14 amino acids. Trimming stripped 5 bases from V and 5 bases from J, with 12 bases between. The germline gives CDR1 LGHNT, CDR2 FRNRAP. The CDR3 sequence: CASGPPRWNEKLFF. As DNA, the CDR3 is TGTGCTAGTGGTCCCCCCCGTTGGAATGAAAAACTGTTTTTT.

CDR3 DNA sequence: TGCAGTGCTAGAGAAAACCGATATAGCTATGGCTACACCTTC. Translated: CSARENRYSYGYTF. The chain couples TRBV20-1 to TRBJ1-2; no reliable D call. The CDR3 covers 14 residues. Germline V gene data show CDR1 as DFQATT and CDR2 as SNEGSKA (reference sequence). The V gene lost 0 bases and the J gene lost 4 bases, with 12 bases spanning the gap.

V usage is TRBV20-1 and J usage is TRBJ2-5; D unresolved. CDR1 and CDR2 from the germline V gene are DFQATT and SNEGSKA (reference sequence). V dropped 7 bases and J dropped 9 bases, with 21 bases sitting between them. The CDR3 is made up of 13 amino acids. CDR3 nucleotides: TGCAGTGGGCAGACAACGGGCAATCAGCCCCAGTACTTC. It codes for CSGQTTGNQPQYF.

This clonotype was seen a few times. This chain joins TRBV28 and TRBJ2-7; D gene uncertain. Trimming cost V 5 bases and J 0 bases, with 11 bases left between them. This CDR3 is 14 amino acids long. Germline CDR1 is MDHEN and CDR2 is SYDVKM. This CDR3 is CASSPTDDSYEQYF. The CDR3 nucleotides read TGTGCCAGCAGTCCTACGGACGACTCCTACGAGCAGTACTTC.

The genes are TRBV13 and TRBJ1-6; TRBD1 is a possible D gene (5 bases). The CDR3 sequence is 17 residues long. The V gene lost 8 bases and the J gene lost 1 base, with 18 bases spanning the gap. Germline-derived CDR1 and CDR2 are PRHDT and FYEKMQ (reference sequence). The CDR3 DNA reads TGTGCCAGCCGCCTTCTGCGAGGGGATTCCTATAATTCACCCCTCCACTTT. Translation gives CASRLLRGDSYNSPLHF.

This clonotype appeared many times. The chain is built from TRBV20-1 and TRBJ2-5, with a possible D match to TRBD2 (5 bases). This CDR3 is built from 12 residues. Between the trimmed V and J ends, which lost 7 bases and 1 base, there was a span of 10 bases. CDR1 and CDR2 (germline): DFQATT, SNEGSKA (reference sequence). CDR3: CSVGSSQETQYF. The DNA for the CDR3 is TGCAGTGTAGGGAGTAGCCAAGAGACCCAGTACTTC.

Many counts were recorded for this clonotype. The V call is TRBV19, the J call TRBJ1-3, with D unresolved. Germline V gives CDR1 LNHDA, CDR2 SQIVND (reference sequence). Trimming removed 6 bases at V and 2 bases at J, with 11 bases between. The CDR3 is made up of 14 amino acids. CDR3 sequence reads: CASSPRRAGNTIYF. The CDR3, as DNA: TGTGCCAGTAGCCCGAGGAGGGCTGGAAACACCATATATTTT.

This clonotype occurred many times. This chain joins TRBV7-9 and TRBJ2-7; D is uncertain. The CDR3 consists of 12 residues. V was shortened by 4 bases and J by 4 bases, with 8 bases between the two germline ends. The V gene's germline CDR1 is SEHNR and CDR2 FQNEAQ (reference sequence). The CDR3: CASSSLDYEQYF. The CDR3 DNA follows: TGTGCCAGCAGCTCCCTGGATTACGAGCAGTACTTC.

The chain recombines TRBV20-1 with TRBJ2-2; D assignment may be TRBD1 or TRBD2 (5 bases each). The germline CDR1 and CDR2 sequences are DFQATT and SNEGSKA (reference sequence). This CDR3 region has 12 residues. V was pared by 4 bases and J by 6 bases, with 9 bases between. CDR3 DNA: TGCAGTGCTAAAGGGACGTCCGGGGAGCTGTTTTTT. It encodes CSAKGTSGELFF.

The chain joins TRBV25-1 to TRBJ2-5; perhaps D is TRBD1 or TRBD2 (5 bases each). Germline V gene lookup returns CDR1 MGHDK and CDR2 SYGVNS. The length of the CDR3 is 12 residues. The CDR3 here is CAQSGHGETQYF. Written as DNA, the CDR3 is TGTGCGCAAAGCGGACATGGGGAGACCCAGTACTTC.

This rearrangement joins TRBV29-1 to TRBJ1-2; TRBD1 aligns across 8 bases. CDR1 SQVTM and CDR2 ANQGSEA come from the germline V gene. The length of the CDR3 is 13 residues. V shed 7 bases and J 6 bases; nucleotides not matched to a gene: 10. The CDR3 loop reads CSAGPRGRDGYTF. The CDR3 DNA sequence: TGCAGCGCTGGACCCAGGGGGCGGGATGGCTACACCTTC.

This clonotype was counted many times. V gene TRBV6-1 combines with J gene TRBJ2-7, with D possibly matching TRBD2 (5 bases). V was pared by 8 bases and J by 0 bases, with 14 bases between. The V gene's germline CDR1 is MNHNS and CDR2 SASEGT. The CDR3 consists of 14 residues. CDR3 nucleotide sequence: TGTGCCAGCTTAAGGACGGGGTACTCCTACGAGCAGTACTTC. Protein sequence: CASLRTGYSYEQYF.